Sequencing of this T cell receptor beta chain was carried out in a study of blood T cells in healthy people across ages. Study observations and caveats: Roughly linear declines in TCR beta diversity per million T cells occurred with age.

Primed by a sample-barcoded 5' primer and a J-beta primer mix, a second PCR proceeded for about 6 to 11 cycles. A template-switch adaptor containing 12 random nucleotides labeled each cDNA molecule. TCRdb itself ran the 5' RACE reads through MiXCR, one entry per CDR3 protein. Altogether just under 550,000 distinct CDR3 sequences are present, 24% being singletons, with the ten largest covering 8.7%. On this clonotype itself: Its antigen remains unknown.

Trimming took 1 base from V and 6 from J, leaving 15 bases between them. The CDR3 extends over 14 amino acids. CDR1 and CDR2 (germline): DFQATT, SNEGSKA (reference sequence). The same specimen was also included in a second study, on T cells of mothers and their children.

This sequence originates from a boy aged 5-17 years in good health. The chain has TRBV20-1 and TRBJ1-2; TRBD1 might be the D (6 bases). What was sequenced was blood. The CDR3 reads CSARVRGEGDGYTF. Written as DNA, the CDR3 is TGCAGTGCTAGAGTTAGGGGAGAGGGGGATGGCTACACCTTC.